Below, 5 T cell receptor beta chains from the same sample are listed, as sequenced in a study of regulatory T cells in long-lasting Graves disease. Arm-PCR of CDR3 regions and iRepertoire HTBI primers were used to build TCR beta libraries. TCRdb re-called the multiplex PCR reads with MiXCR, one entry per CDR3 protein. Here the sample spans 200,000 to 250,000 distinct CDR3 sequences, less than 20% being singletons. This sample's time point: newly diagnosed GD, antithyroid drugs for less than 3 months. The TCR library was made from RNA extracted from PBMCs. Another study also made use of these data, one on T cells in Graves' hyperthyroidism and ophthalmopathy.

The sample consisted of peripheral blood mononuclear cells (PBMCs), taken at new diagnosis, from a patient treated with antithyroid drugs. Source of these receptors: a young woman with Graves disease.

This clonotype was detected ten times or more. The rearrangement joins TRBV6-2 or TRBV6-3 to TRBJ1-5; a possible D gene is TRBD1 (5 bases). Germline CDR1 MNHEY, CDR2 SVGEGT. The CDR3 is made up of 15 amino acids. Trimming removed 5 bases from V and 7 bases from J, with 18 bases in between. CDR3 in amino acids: CASSLRAMGSQPQHF. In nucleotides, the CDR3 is TGTGCCAGCAGTCTCAGGGCCATGGGCTCGCAGCCCCAGCATTTT.

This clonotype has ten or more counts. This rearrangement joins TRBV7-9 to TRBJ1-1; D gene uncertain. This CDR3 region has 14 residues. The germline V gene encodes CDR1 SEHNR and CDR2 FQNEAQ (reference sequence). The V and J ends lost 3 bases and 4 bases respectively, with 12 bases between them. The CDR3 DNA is TGTGCCAGCAGCTTCGGGGAAGGATCCACTGAAGCTTTCTTT. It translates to CASSFGEGSTEAFF.

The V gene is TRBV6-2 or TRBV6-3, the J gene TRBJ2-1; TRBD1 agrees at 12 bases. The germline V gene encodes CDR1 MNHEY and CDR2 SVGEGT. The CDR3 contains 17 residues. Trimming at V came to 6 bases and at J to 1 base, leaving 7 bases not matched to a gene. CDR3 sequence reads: CASRQGQGAQSYNEQFF. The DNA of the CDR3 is TGTGCCAGCAGACAGGGACAGGGGGCGCAATCCTACAATGAGCAGTTCTTC.

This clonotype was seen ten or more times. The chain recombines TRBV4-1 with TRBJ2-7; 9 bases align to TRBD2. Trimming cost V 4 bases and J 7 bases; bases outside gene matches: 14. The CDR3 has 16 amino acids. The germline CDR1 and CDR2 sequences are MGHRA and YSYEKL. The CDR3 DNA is TGCGCCAGCAGCCCCCCCCCCGCGGGAGGGCCTAGAGAGCAGTACTTC. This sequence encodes CASSPPPAGGPREQYF.

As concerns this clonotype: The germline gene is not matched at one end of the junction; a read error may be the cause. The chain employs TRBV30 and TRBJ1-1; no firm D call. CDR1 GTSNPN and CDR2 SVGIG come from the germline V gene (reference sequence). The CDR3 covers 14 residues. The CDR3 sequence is CAWSARDGHTGAFF. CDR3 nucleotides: TGTGCCTGGAGTGCAAGGGATGGTCACACTGGAGCTTTCTTT.